This T cell receptor beta chain was identified during a study of long-term antiretroviral therapy in people with HIV. They ran version v3.0 of the immunoSEQ assay at survey level. Profiled with immunoSEQ multiplex PCR; TCRdb holds only in-frame clones, not every one. The sample records some 28,000 clones, 95% being singletons. Worth noting for this clone: What it binds is unknown.

Notes on the study in general: Researchers lacked any data on ART adherence, viral resistance or therapy changes. Post-ART diversity increased but stayed below transplant donor controls. The study collected blood between about 2003 and 2018, possibly under older ART regimens.

Donors needed at least one pre-ART PBMC sample plus at least two post-ART samples. The sequences come from unsorted PBMCs, collected 5.3 years after starting antiretroviral therapy. The source is a man aged 50-60 years with HIV.

The CDR3 DNA follows: TGTGCCAGCAGCGTATTAAGCGGGGGGACCTCTAGCACAGATACGCAGTATTTT. Protein: CASSVLSGGTSSTDTQYF. V usage is TRBV9 and J usage is TRBJ2-3; TRBD2 matches 9 bases. Unmatched junction bases numbered 9, after V lost 1 base and J lost 0 bases. CDR1 SGDLS and CDR2 YYNGEE come from the germline V gene. This CDR3 is built from 18 residues.